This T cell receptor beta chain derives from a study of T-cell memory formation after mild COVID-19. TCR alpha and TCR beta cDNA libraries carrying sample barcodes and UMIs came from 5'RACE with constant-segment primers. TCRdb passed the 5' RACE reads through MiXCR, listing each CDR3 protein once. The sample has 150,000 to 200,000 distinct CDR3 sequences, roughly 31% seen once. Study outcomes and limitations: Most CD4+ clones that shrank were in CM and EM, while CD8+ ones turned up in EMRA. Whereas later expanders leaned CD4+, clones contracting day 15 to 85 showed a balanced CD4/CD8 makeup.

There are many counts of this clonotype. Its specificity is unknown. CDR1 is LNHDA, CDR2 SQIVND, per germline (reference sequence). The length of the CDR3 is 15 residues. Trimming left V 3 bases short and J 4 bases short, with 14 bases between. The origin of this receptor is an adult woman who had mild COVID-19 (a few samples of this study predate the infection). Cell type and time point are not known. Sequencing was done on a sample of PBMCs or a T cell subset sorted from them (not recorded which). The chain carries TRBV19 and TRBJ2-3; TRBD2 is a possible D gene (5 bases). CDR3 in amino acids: CASSIRASLADTQYF. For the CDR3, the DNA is TGTGCCAGTAGTATTAGGGCTAGCCTAGCAGATACGCAGTATTTT.